The clone carrying this T cell receptor (beta chain) came up many times. Antigen unknown. The read finishes 3 residues shy of the CDR3 end, and the germline J gene is used to complete it. The sample is drawn from a study of T cell clonality in common variable immunodeficiency. Study-level results: Repertoire-complication correlations in CVID were limited by patient heterogeneity. CVID subjects had higher TCRbeta clonality than healthy controls, most marked in about a third. Compared with controls, CVID subjects had fewer shared TCRbeta clones.

This table comes from immunoSEQ multiplex PCR, and its TCRdb copy is limited to in-frame clones, with some not included. The counts give 30,000 to 40,000 clones, none of them seen only once; about 1% is held by the top ten. The V and J ends lost 3 bases and 8 bases, in that order; junction bases with no gene match: 7. The CDR3 runs 15 residues. Per the germline V gene, CDR1 is ENHRY and CDR2 is SYGVKD. V gene TRBV10-3 combines with J gene TRBJ1-4; TRBD1 aligns across 9 bases. Material for sequencing was peripheral blood mononuclear cells. This clonotype originated in a person between 18 and 75 years old in good health. The CDR3 loop is CAISDSGTGREKLFF. The sequenced part of the CDR3 DNA is TGTGCCATCAGTGACTCCGGGACAGGGAGGGAAAAA.